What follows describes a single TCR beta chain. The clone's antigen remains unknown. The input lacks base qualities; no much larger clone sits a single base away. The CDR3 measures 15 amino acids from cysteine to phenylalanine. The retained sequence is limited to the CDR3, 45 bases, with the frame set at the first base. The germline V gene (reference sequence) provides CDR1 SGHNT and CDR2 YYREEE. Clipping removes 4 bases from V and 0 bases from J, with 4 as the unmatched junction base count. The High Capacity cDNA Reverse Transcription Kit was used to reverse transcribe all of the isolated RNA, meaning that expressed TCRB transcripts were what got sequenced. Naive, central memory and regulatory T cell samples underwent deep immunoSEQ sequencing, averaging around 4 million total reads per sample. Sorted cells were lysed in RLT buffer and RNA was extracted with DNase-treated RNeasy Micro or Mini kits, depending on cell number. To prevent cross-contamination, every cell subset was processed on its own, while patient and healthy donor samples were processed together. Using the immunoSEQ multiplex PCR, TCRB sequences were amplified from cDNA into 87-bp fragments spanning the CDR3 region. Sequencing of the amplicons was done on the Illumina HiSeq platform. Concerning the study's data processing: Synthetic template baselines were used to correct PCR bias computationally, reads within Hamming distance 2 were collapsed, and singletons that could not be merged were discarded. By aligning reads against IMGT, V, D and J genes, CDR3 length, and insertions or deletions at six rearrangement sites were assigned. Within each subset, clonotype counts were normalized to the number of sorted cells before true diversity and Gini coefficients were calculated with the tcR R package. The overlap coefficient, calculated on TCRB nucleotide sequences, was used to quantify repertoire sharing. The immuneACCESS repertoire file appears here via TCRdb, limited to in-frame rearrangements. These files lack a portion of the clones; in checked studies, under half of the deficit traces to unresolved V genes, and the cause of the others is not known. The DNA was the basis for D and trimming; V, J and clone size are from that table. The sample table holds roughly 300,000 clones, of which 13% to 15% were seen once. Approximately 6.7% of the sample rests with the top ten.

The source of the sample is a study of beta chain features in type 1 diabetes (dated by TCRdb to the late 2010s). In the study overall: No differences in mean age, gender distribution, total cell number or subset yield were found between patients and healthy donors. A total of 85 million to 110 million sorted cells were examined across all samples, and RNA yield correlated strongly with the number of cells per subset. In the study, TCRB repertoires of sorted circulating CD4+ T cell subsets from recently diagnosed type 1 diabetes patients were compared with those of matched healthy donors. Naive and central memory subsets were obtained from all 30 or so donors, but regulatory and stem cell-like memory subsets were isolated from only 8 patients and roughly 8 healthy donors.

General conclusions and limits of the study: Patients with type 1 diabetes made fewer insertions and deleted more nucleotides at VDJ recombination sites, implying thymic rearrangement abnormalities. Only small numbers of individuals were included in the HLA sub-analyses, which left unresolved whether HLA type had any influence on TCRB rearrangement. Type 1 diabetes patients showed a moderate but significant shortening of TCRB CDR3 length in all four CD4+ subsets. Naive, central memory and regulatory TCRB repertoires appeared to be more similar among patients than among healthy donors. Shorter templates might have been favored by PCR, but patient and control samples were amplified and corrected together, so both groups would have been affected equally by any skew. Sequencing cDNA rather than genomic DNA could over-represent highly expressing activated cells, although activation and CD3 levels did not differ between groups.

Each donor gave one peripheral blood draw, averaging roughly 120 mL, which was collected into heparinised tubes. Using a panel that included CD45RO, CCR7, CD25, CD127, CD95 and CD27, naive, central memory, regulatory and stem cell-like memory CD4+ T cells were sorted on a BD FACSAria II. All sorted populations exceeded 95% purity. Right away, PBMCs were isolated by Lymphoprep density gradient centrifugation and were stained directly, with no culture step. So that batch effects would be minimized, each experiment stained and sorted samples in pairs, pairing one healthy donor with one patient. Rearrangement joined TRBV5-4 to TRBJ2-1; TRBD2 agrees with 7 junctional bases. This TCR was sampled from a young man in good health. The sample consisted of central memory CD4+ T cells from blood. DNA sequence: TGTGCCAGCAGCGCGGGGGTAAGCTCCTACAATGAGCAGTTCTTC. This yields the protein CASSAGVSSYNEQFF.